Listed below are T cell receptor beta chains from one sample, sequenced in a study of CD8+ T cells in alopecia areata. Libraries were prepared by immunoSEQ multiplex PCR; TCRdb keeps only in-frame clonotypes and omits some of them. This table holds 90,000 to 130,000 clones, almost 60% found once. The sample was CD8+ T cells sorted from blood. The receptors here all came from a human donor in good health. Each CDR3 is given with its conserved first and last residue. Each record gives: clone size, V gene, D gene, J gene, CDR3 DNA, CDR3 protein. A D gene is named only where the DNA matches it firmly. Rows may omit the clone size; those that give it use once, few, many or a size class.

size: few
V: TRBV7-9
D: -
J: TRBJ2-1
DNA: TGTGCCAGCAGCGACTCTAGGCGGGGTCACAATGAGCAGTTCTTC
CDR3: CASSDSRRGHNEQFF

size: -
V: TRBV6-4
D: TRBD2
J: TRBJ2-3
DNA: TGTGCCAGCAGCGCTAGCGGGGGCACAGATACGCAGTATTTT
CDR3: CASSASGGTDTQYF

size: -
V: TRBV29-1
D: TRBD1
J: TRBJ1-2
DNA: TGCAGCGTTTACAGGGGGCTTCGGGGCTACACCTTC
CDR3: CSVYRGLRGYTF

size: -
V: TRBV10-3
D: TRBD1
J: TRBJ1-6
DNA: TGTGCCATCAGTGAACAGACAGGGGGAAATTCACCCCTCCACTTT
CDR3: CAISEQTGGNSPLHF

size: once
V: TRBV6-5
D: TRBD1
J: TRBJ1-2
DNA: TGTGCCAGCAGTTACTCATCCGGACAGGGGTATGGCTACACCTTC
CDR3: CASSYSSGQGYGYTF

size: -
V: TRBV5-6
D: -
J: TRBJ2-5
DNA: TGTGCCAGCAGCTTTGGTCATGTGGCACGGGAGACCCAGTACTTC
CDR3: CASSFGHVARETQYF

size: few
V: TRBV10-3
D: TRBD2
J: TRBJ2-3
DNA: TGTGCCATCAGTGAGGACGTGGCGGGGAGGGCAGATACGCAGTATTTT
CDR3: CAISEDVAGRADTQYF

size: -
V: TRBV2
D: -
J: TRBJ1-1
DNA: TGTGCCAGCAGTGAAAGAACTGAAGCTTTCTTT
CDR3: CASSERTEAFF

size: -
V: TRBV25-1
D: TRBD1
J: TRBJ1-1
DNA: TGTGCCAGCAGTGACCCGAGACAGGGGGCGAACACTGAAGCTTTCTTT
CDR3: CASSDPRQGANTEAFF

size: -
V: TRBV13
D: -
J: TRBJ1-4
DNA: TGTGCCAGCAGCTTAGCGGCCGGGGGCAAACTGTTTTTT
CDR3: CASSLAAGGKLFF

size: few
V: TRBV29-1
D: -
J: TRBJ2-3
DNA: TGCAGCGTCCCCGGGGGTTACACAGATACGCAGTATTTT
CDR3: CSVPGGYTDTQYF